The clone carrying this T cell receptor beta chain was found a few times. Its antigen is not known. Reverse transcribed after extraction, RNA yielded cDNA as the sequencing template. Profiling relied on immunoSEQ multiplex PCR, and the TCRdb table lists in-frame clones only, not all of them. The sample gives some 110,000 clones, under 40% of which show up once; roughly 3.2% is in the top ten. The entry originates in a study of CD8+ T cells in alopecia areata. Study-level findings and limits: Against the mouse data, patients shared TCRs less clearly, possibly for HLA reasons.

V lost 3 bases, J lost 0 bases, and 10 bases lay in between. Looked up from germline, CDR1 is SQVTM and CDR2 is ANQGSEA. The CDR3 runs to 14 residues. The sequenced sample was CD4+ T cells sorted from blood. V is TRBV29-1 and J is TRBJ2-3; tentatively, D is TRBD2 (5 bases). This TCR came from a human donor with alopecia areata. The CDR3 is CSVEQAGSTDTQYF. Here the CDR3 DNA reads TGCAGCGTTGAGCAGGCGGGTAGCACAGATACGCAGTATTTT.